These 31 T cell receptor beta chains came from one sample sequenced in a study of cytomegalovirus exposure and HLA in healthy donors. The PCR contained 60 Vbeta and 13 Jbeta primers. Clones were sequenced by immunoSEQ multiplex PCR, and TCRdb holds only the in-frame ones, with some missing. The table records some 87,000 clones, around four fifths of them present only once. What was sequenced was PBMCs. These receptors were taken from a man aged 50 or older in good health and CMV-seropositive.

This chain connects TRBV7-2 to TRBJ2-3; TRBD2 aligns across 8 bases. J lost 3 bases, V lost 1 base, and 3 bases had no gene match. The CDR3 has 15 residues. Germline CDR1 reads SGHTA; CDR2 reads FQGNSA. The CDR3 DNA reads TGTGCCAGCAGCTTAGAGGCGGGGGGAACAGATACGCAGTATTTT. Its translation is CASSLEAGGTDTQYF.

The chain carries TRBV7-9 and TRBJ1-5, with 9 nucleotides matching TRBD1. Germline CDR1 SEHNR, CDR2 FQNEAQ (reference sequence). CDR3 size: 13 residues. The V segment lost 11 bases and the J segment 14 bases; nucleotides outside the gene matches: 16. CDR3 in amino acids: CASSGDRDRLEHF. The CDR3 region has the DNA TGTGCCTCATCCGGGGACAGGGACCGATTGGAGCATTTT.

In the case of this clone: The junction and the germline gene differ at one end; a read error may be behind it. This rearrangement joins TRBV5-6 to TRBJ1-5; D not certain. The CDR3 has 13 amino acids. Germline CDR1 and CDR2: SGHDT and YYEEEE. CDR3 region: CASSHQENQPQNF. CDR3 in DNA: TGTGCCAGCAGCCACCAGGAAAATCAGCCCCAGAATTTT.

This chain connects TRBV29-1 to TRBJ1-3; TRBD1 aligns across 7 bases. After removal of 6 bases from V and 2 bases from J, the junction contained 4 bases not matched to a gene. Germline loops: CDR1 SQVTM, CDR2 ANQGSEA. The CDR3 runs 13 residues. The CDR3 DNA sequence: TGCAGCGTCCGGGGACAGACTGGAAACACCATATATTTT. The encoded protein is CSVRGQTGNTIYF.

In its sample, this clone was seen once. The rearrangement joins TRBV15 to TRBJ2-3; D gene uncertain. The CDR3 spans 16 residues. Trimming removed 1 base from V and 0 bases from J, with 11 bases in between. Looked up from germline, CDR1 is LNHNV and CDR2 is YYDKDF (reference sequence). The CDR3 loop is CATSRGLAVSTDTQYF. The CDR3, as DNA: TGTGCCACCAGCAGAGGTTTAGCTGTTAGCACAGATACGCAGTATTTT.

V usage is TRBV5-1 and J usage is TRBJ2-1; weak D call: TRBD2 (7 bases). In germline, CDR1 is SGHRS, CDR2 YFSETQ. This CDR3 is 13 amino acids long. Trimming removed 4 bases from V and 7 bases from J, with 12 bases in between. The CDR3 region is CASSGGAGNEQFF. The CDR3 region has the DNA TGCGCCAGCAGCGGGGGGGCGGGTAATGAGCAGTTCTTC.

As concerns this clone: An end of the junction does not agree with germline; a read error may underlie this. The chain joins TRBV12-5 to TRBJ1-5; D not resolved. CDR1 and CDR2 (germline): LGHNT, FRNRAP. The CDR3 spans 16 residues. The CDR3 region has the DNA TGTGCTAGTGGTTTGTTGGCGAGGGCCCCGGATCAGCCCCAGAATTTT. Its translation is CASGLLARAPDQPQNF.

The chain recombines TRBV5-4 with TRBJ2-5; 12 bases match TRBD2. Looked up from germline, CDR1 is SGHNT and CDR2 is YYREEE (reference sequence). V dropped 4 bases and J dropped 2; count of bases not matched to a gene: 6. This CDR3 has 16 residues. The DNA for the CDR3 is TGTGCCAGCAGCCCCGCTAGCGGGGGGGGACAAGAGACCCAGTACTTC. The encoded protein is CASSPASGGGQETQYF.

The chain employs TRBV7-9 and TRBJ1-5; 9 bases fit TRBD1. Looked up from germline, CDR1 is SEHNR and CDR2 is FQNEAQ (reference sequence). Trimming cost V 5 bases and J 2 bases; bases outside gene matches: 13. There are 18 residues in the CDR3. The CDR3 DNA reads TGTGCCAGCAGCCTGGGACAGGGATGGGAAAAGGGCAATCAGCCCCAGCATTTT. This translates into CASSLGQGWEKGNQPQHF.

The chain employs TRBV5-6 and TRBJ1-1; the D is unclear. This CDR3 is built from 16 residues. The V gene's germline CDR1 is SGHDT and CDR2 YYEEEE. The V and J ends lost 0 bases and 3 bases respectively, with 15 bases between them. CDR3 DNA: TGTGCCAGCAGCTTGGCCACCGGGCTGGAGGACACTGAAGCTTTCTTT. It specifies CASSLATGLEDTEAFF.

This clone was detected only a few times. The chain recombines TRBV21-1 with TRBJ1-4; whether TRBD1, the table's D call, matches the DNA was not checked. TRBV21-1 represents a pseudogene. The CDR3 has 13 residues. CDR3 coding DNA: TGTGCCAGCAGCAAAGACAGGGGGGAAAAACTGTTTTTT. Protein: CASSKDRGEKLFF.

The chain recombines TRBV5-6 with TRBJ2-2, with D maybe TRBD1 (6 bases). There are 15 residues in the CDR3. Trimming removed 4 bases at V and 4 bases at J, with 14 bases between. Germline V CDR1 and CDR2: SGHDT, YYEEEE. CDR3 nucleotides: TGTGCCAGCAGCGGCACGGACAGTCCCACCGGGGAGCTGTTTTTT. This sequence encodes CASSGTDSPTGELFF.

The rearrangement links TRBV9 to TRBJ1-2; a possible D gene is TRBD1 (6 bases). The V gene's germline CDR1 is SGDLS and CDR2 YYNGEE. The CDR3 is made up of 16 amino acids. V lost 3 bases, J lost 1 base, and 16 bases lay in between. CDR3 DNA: TGTGCCAGCAGCGCCGTTGGGGGCGGAGATAACTATGGCTACACCTTC. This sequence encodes CASSAVGGGDNYGYTF.

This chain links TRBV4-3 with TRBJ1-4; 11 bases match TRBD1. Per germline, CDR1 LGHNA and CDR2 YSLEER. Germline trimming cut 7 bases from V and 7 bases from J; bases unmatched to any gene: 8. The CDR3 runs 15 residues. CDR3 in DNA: TGCGCCAGCAACCCAGGGACAGGGGGTACTGAAAAACTGTTTTTT. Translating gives CASNPGTGGTEKLFF.

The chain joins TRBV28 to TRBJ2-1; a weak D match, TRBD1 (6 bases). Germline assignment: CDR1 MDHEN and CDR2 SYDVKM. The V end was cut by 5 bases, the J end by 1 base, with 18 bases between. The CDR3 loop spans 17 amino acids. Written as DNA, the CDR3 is TGTGCCAGCAGTCACTATGGACAGACGGATTCCTACAATGAGCAGTTCTTC. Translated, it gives CASSHYGQTDSYNEQFF.

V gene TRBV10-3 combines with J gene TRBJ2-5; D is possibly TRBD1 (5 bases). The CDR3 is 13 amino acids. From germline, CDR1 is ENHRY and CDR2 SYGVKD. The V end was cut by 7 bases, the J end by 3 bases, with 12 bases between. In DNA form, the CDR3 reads TGTGCCATCACCCGGTCCAGGGAAGAGACCCAGTACTTC. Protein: CAITRSREETQYF.

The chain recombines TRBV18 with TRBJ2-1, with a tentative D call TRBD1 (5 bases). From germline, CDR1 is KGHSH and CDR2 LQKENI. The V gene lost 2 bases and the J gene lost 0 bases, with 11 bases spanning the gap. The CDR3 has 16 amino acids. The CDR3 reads CASSPDDRNSYNEQFF. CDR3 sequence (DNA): TGTGCCAGCTCACCAGACGACAGAAACTCCTACAATGAGCAGTTCTTC.

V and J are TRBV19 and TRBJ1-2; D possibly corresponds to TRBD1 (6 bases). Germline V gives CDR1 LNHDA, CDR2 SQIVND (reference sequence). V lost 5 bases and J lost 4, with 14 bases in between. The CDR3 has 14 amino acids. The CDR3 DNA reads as TGTGCCAGTAGTGCCCAAGACAGGCCCTATGGCTACACCTTC. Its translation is CASSAQDRPYGYTF.

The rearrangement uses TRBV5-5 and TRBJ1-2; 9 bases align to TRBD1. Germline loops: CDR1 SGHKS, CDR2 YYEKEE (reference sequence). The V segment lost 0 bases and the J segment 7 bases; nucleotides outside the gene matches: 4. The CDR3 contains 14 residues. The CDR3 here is CASSLDRGRFGYTF. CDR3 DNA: TGTGCCAGCAGCTTGGACAGGGGGCGCTTTGGCTACACCTTC.

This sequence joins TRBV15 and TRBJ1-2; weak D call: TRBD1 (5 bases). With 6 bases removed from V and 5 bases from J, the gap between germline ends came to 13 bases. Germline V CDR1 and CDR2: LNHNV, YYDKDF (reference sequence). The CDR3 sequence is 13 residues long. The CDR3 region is CATSSGREYGYTF. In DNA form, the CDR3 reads TGTGCCACCAGTTCAGGGCGAGAGTATGGCTACACCTTC. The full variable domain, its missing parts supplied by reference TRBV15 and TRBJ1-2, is DAMVIQNPRYQVTQFGKPVTLSCSQTLNHNVMYWYQQKSSQAPKLLFHYYDKDFNNEADTPDNFQSRRPNTSFCFLDIRSPGLGDTAMYLCATSSGREYGYTFGSGTRLTVV.

DNA for the CDR3: TGTGCCAGCAGCTCATTGGCAGGCATCTATGGCTACACCTTC. This encodes CASSSLAGIYGYTF. The chain joins TRBV7-2 to TRBJ1-2; D gene uncertain. The CDR3 extends over 14 amino acids. CDR1 SGHTA and CDR2 FQGNSA come from the germline V gene. Deletions cut 4 bases from V and 4 bases from J, with 13 bases between.

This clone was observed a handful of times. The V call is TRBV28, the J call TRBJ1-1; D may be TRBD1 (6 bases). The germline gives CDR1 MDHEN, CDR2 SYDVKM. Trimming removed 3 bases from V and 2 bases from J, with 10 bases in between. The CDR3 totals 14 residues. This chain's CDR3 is CASSFPQGNTEAFF. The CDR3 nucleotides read TGTGCCAGCAGTTTCCCACAGGGAAACACTGAAGCTTTCTTT.

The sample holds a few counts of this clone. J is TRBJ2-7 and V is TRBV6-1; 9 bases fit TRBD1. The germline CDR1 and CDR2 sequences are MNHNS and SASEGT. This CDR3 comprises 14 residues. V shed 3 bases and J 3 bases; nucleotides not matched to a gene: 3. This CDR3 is CASSDRDRDYEQYF. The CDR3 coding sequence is TGTGCCAGCAGTGACCGGGACAGGGACTACGAGCAGTACTTC.

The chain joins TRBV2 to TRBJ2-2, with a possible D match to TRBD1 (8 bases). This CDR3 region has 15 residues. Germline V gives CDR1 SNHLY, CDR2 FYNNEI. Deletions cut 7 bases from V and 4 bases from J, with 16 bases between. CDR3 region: CASKAGGGGTGELFF. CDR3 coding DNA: TGTGCCAGCAAAGCAGGGGGCGGGGGCACCGGGGAGCTGTTTTTT.

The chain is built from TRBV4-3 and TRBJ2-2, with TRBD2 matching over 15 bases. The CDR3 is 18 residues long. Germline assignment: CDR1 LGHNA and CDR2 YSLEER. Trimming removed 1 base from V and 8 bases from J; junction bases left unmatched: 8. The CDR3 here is CASSQVSGLAGGGGELFF. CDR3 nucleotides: TGCGCCAGCAGCCAAGTTTCGGGACTAGCGGGGGGAGGGGGGGAGCTGTTTTTT.

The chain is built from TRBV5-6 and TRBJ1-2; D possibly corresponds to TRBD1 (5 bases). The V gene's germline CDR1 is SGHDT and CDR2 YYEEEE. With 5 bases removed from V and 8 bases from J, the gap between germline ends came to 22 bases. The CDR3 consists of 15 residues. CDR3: CASSRRGTERGGYTF. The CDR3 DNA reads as TGTGCCAGCAGTCGACGGGGGACTGAAAGGGGAGGCTACACCTTC.

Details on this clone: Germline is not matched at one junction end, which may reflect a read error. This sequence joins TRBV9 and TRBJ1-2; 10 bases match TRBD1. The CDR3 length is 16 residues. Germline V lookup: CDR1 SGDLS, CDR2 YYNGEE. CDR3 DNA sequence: TGTGCCAGCAGCGTAGGGACAGGGGGGACTAACTATGGCTACCCCTTC. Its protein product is CASSVGTGGTNYGYPF.

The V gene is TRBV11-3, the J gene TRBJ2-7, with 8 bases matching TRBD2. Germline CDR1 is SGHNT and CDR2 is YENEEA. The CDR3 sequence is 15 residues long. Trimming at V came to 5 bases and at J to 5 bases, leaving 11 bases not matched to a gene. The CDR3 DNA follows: TGTGCCAGCAGCCCCCAGGCGGGGGGTTGGAACGAGCAGTACTTC. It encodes CASSPQAGGWNEQYF.

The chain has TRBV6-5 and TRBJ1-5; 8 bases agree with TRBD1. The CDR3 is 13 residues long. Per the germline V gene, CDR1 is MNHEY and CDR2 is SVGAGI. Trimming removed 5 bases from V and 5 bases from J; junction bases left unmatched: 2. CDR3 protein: CASSQGAHQPQHF. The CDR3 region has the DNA TGTGCCAGCAGTCAGGGGGCACATCAGCCCCAGCATTTT.

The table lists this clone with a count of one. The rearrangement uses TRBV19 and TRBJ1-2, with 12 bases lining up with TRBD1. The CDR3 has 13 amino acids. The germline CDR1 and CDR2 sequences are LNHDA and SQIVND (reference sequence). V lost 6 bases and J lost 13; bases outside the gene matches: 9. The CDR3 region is CASSAGQGAECTF. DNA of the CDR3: TGTGCCAGTAGCGCGGGACAGGGGGCCGAGTGCACCTTC.

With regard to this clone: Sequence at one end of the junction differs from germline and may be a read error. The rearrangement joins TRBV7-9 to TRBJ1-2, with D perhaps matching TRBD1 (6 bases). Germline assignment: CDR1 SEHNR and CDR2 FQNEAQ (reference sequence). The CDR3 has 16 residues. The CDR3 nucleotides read TGTGCCAGCAGCTTAACGACGGGACAAAATAACTATGGCTACCCCTTC. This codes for CASSLTTGQNNYGYPF.